This T cell receptor (beta chain) was documented in a study of shared clonotypes between healthy human individuals. Some clones are missing from TCRdb's copy, which holds only in-frame ones; the method was immunoSEQ multiplex PCR. This table has some 1.1 million clones, 60% to 80% appearing once. Looked up from germline, CDR1 is MGHRA and CDR2 is YSYEKL. The CDR3 totals 13 residues. The V end was cut by 1 base, the J end by 5 bases, with 6 bases between. The source is a man aged 18 to 30 in good health. Some clones in this sample may be carry-over from other donors' samples. Source material: memory CD4+ T cells from PBMCs. Subset here: CD45RA-negative fraction. This chain joins TRBV4-1 and TRBJ1-3; D remains unclear. CDR3 sequence: CASSQGRRNTIYF. CDR3 in DNA: TGCGCCAGCAGCCAAGGACGTAGAAACACCATATATTTT.